A selection of T cell receptor beta chains follows, all from one sample in a study of OX40 agonist ivuxolimab in advanced cancers. The assay was immunoSEQ multiplex PCR, and TCRdb's table has in-frame clones only and misses some. The sample includes more than 60,000 clones, roughly 84% of them seen just once. The sample consisted of CD4+ or CD8+ T cells sorted from blood, taken in a trial of the OX40 agonist ivuxolimab. The receptors originated from an adult with an advanced solid tumor such as melanoma, head and neck, liver or kidney cancer. CDR3s include the opening cysteine and the closing phenylalanine or tryptophan. D genes are given only for firm matches. Only part of the rows carry a size: once, few, many, or a class if the clone is expanded.

d_call j_call clone_size v_call cdr3_length cdr3_aa cdr3_nt
TRBD1 TRBJ1-1 . TRBV6-6 13 CASRDRANTEAFF TGTGCCAGTCGGGACAGGGCGAACACTGAAGCTTTCTTT
. TRBJ2-1 . TRBV18 14 CASSPPSEYNEQFF TGTGCCAGCTCACCACCGTCAGAGTACAATGAGCAGTTCTTC
. TRBJ2-5 . TRBV7-9 14 CATRTGSHQETQYF TGTGCCACAAGAACAGGGAGCCACCAAGAGACCCAGTACTTC
. TRBJ1-2 . TRBV5-1 18 CASSLEGSGARANYGYTF TGCGCCAGCAGCTTGGAAGGAAGCGGGGCGCGGGCTAACTATGGCTACACCTTC
TRBD1 TRBJ2-2 . TRBV6-6 16 CASSQGRTGGSGELFF TGTGCCAGCAGTCAGGGGCGGACAGGGGGCTCCGGGGAGCTGTTTTTT
TRBD2 TRBJ2-5 . TRBV28 12 CASSVGAGGPNF TGTGCCAGCAGTGTGGGGGCGGGAGGGCCGAACTTC
. TRBJ1-1 . TRBV6-6 15 CASSYSTAANTEAFF TGTGCCAGCAGTTACTCGACCGCGGCGAACACTGAAGCTTTCTTT
TRBD2 TRBJ2-2 few TRBV19 15 CASRRTRDYTGELFF TGTGCCAGTAGGAGGACTAGGGACTACACCGGGGAGCTGTTTTTT
TRBD2 TRBJ2-7 . TRBV28 14 CASTPGSGAYEQYF TGTGCCAGCACCCCAGGGAGCGGGGCCTACGAGCAGTACTTC
TRBD1 TRBJ2-7 . TRBV6-1 14 CASTDGQGAGEQYF TGTGCCAGCACCGACGGACAGGGGGCAGGCGAGCAGTACTTC
. TRBJ2-7 . TRBV6-1 12 CASSWTFYEQYF TGTGCCAGCAGCTGGACATTTTACGAGCAGTACTTC
. TRBJ1-4 . TRBV27 16 CASSSREVATNEKLFF TGTGCCAGCTCATCCAGGGAAGTGGCAACTAATGAAAAACTGTTTTTT
TRBD2 TRBJ2-1 few TRBV11-1 13 CASRLAGPNEQFF TGTGCCAGCAGACTAGCGGGACCAAATGAGCAGTTCTTC
. TRBJ1-4 . TRBV4-3 16 CASSRLGGGAGEKLFF TGCGCCAGCAGCCGCCTCGGTGGCGGGGCTGGTGAAAAACTGTTTTTT
. TRBJ1-5 . TRBV5-1 13 CASSLDRAGTQHF TGCGCCAGCAGCTTGGACAGGGCTGGTACCCAGCATTTT
TRBD2 TRBJ2-7 . TRBV5-4 16 CASSSSTSGRAYEQYF TGTGCCAGCAGCTCATCCACTAGCGGGAGGGCCTACGAGCAGTACTTC
TRBD1 TRBJ1-2 . TRBV10-3 13 CAISEGGYYGYTF TGTGCCATCAGTGAAGGGGGCTACTATGGCTACACCTTC
TRBD1 TRBJ2-1 . TRBV7-9 16 CASSTRDSPSYNEQFF TGTGCCAGCAGCACGAGGGACAGCCCCTCCTACAATGAGCAGTTCTTC
. TRBJ2-7 . TRBV10-3 14 CAISAQQGPYEQYF TGTGCCATCAGCGCGCAGCAGGGACCTTACGAGCAGTACTTC
. TRBJ2-7 . TRBV28 17 CASSLIHAAGYSYEQYF TGTGCCAGCAGTTTAATACACGCGGCAGGATACTCCTACGAGCAGTACTTC
. TRBJ2-3 . TRBV7-9 14 CASSLGAPLYTQYF TGTGCCAGCAGCTTAGGCGCCCCGCTTTATACGCAGTATTTT
TRBD1 TRBJ1-5 once TRBV10-1 17 CASHILEQGACNQPQHF TGCGCCAGCCATATCTTAGAACAGGGGGCTTGCAATCAGCCCCAGCATTTT
TRBD2 TRBJ2-2 once TRBV7-7 15 CASSRLAGVPGELFF TGTGCCAGCAGCCGTCTAGCGGGAGTCCCCGGGGAGCTGTTTTTT
TRBD2 TRBJ2-1 . TRBV11-3 16 CASSSGTSGIDNEQFF TGTGCCAGCAGCTCCGGGACTAGCGGGATCGACAATGAGCAGTTCTTC
. TRBJ1-2 . TRBV7-9 16 CASSLLTGAFNYGYTF TGTGCCAGCAGCCTGCTTACCGGGGCCTTTAACTATGGCTACACCTTC
TRBD1 TRBJ2-3 . TRBV5-4 15 CASSLGQGPTDTQYF TGTGCCAGCAGCTTGGGACAGGGACCCACAGATACGCAGTATTTT
. TRBJ2-1 few TRBV18 15 CASTYLVGGANEQFF TGTGCCAGCACATACTTAGTGGGAGGTGCAAATGAGCAGTTCTTC
. TRBJ1-1 . TRBV4-1 15 CASSHKVGGSTEAFF TGCGCCAGCAGCCATAAAGTAGGGGGAAGTACTGAAGCTTTCTTT
TRBD2 TRBJ2-7 . TRBV6-6 15 CASRTAGEGVYEQYF TGTGCCAGCAGAACGGCGGGAGAAGGGGTGTACGAGCAGTACTTC